The rows below give T cell receptor beta chains drawn from one sample of a study of cytomegalovirus exposure and HLA in healthy donors. Using immunoSEQ multiplex PCR, the repertoire was profiled, and TCRdb retains in-frame clones only, with some absent. The repertoire consists of 85,000 to 130,000 clones, with roughly 75% occurring once and the leading ten covering over 4%. Input material: PBMCs. Source of these receptors: a woman aged 18-29 years in good health and CMV-seropositive. Both conserved end residues are part of each CDR3. The D gene is left open where the match is weak. Rows may omit the clone size; those that give it use once, few, many or a size class.

TRBJ2-2 | TRBV29-1 | NA | TRBD1 | TGCAGCGCCGACAGGGTGAACGCCGGGGAGCTGTTTTTT | CSADRVNAGELFF
TRBJ1-4 | TRBV20-1 | few | NA | TGCAGTGCCCGTCAGGAGGAACTGTTTTTT | CSARQEELFF
TRBJ2-2 | TRBV6-4 | NA | TRBD1 | TGTGCCAGCAGTGAAGGGACAGGGACGAACACCGGGGAGCTGTTTTTT | CASSEGTGTNTGELFF
TRBJ2-1 | TRBV27 | NA | NA | TGTGCCAGCAGTTGGACGGGAAGTTACAATGAGCAGTTCTTC | CASSWTGSYNEQFF
TRBJ1-5 | TRBV10-3 | few | NA | TGTGCCATCAGTGAGTCCTACGGGAATCAGCCCCAGCATTTT | CAISESYGNQPQHF
TRBJ1-3 | TRBV19 | NA | NA | TGTGCCAGTAGTCGCAGTCCAGTCTCTGGAAACACCATATATTTT | CASSRSPVSGNTIYF
TRBJ1-6 | TRBV5-1 | NA | NA | TGCGCCAGCAGCTTGGGTAGCCAGAATCTAGGATCACCCCTCCACTTT | CASSLGSQNLGSPLHF
TRBJ2-7 | TRBV7-2 | NA | TRBD1 | TGTGCCAGCAGCTTAGAACAGGGGTATTACGAGCAGTACTTC | CASSLEQGYYEQYF
TRBJ2-5 | TRBV5-1 | NA | TRBD2 | TGCGCCAGCAGCTTGAAACTAGCGGGGCTGTGGGCCCAAGAGACCCAGTACTTC | CASSLKLAGLWAQETQYF
TRBJ1-5 | TRBV7-2 | NA | NA | TGTGCCAGCAGCTTAGTCGTGGCCAGCAATCAGCCCCAGCATTTT | CASSLVVASNQPQHF
TRBJ2-2 | TRBV29-1 | NA | NA | TGCAGCGTAGGACAGTTCACCGGGGAGCTGTTTTTT | CSVGQFTGELFF
TRBJ1-1 | TRBV7-3 | NA | NA | TGTGCCAGCAGCTTAGACAGCCCCACTGAAGCTTTCTTT | CASSLDSPTEAFF
TRBJ2-7 | TRBV27 | NA | TRBD2 | TGTGCCAGCATCGGGGGGGCTCATCCCTACGAGCAGTACTTC | CASIGGAHPYEQYF
TRBJ2-7 | TRBV5-4 | NA | NA | TGTGCCAGCAGCGCCCAGGGGAGGGGTATAGAGCAGTACTTC | CASSAQGRGIEQYF
TRBJ2-7 | TRBV5-6 | NA | NA | TGTGCCAGCAGCTTGACTAGTTTAGGCTACGAGCAGTACTTC | CASSLTSLGYEQYF
TRBJ2-1 | TRBV4-3 | NA | TRBD2 | TGCGCCAGCAGCCAAGGGCGGGAGGGCCGCAATGAGCAGTTCTTC | CASSQGREGRNEQFF
TRBJ2-3 | TRBV21-1 | NA | NA | TGTGCCAGCAGCCCAAGGAGGAAGCGGGGCACAGATACGCAGTATTTT | CASSPRRKRGTDTQYF
TRBJ2-7 | TRBV7-9 | NA | NA | TGTGCCAGCAGCAGTGACAGGTACCTGTACTTC | CASSSDRYLYF
TRBJ2-3 | TRBV4-3 | NA | NA | TGCGCCAGCAGCTTGGACAGAGTCTCAGATACGCAGTATTTT | CASSLDRVSDTQYF
TRBJ2-1 | TRBV27 | NA | NA | TGTGCCAGCCAGGACATACTTAACTTCTCCTACAATGAGCAGTTCTTC | CASQDILNFSYNEQFF
TRBJ2-2 | TRBV7-9 | NA | TRBD1 | TGTGCCAGCAGCTTCTTACAGGGGGCCGGGGAGCTGTTTTTT | CASSFLQGAGELFF
TRBJ2-1 | TRBV9 | NA | NA | TGTGCCAGCAGCGGCGCCGGGACAACATACAATGAGCAGTTCTTC | CASSGAGTTYNEQFF
TRBJ2-3 | TRBV2 | NA | TRBD2 | TGTGCCAGCAGTGTAGGACTAGCGGGAACAGATACGCAGTATTTT | CASSVGLAGTDTQYF
TRBJ2-3 | TRBV6-5 | NA | NA | TGTGCCAGCAGTTACTCGTACGGGACAGATACGCAGTATTTT | CASSYSYGTDTQYF
TRBJ1-5 | TRBV28 | NA | NA | TGTGCCAGCAGTCCTTCAAGACTCTCCCCCCTGCAGCCCCAGCATTTT | CASSPSRLSPLQPQHF
TRBJ2-1 | TRBV7-7 | few | TRBD2 | TGTGCTAGCAGCCCTGGACTAGCGGGAGTCAATGAGCAGTTCTTC | CASSPGLAGVNEQFF
TRBJ2-3 | TRBV25-1 | NA | NA | TGTGCCAGCAGTGAAGGGGCGGCAGATACGCAGTATTTT | CASSEGAADTQYF
TRBJ2-2 | TRBV25-1 | NA | TRBD1 | TGTGCCAGTACCGGGACAGGCATCACCGGGGAGCTGTTTTTT | CASTGTGITGELFF
TRBJ1-5 | TRBV4-3 | NA | NA | TGCGCCAGCAGCCAAGACCCAAGCAATCAGCCCCAGCATTTT | CASSQDPSNQPQHF
TRBJ2-7 | TRBV27 | NA | TRBD2 | TGTGCCAGCAGTTTGCGTCCCTTGCGGGAGTTCGAGCAGTACTTC | CASSLRPLREFEQYF
TRBJ2-5 | TRBV7-3 | NA | NA | TGTGCCAGCAGCCTCGGGGTCCAAGAGACCCAGTACTTC | CASSLGVQETQYF
TRBJ1-4 | TRBV27 | NA | TRBD1 | TGTGCCAGCAGTCCCTCCGGGACAGGGCATGAAAAACTGTTTTTT | CASSPSGTGHEKLFF
TRBJ2-2 | TRBV5-4 | few | TRBD2 | TGTGCCAGCAGCTACCCGGGACTAGCGTTCACCGGGGAGCTGTTTTTT | CASSYPGLAFTGELFF
TRBJ2-3 | TRBV14 | NA | NA | TGTGCCAGCAGCCGAACAGGGCCTGATACGCAGTATTTT | CASSRTGPDTQYF
TRBJ1-1 | TRBV4-1 | NA | NA | TGCGCCAGCAGCCAAGGACTCGGGGGAACTGAAGCTTTCTTT | CASSQGLGGTEAFF
TRBJ2-7 | TRBV4-3 | NA | NA | TGCGCCAGCAGCCAAGATTCCTATACCTACGAGCAGTACTTC | CASSQDSYTYEQYF
TRBJ2-7 | TRBV7-8 | NA | NA | TGTGCCAGCAGCACGACGGTAGGGGCCTACGAGCAGTACTTC | CASSTTVGAYEQYF